This paragraph reports one T cell receptor (beta chain). TCRdb's copy holds only in-frame clones and misses some; the assay was immunoSEQ multiplex PCR. The sample includes approximately 2,000,000 clones, about 90% of them seen just once. V lost 4 bases to trimming and J lost 3 bases, with 7 bases between them. The CDR3 contains 13 residues. Per the germline V gene, CDR1 is LGHNT and CDR2 is FRNRAP. This sample stems from a study of shared clonotypes between healthy human individuals. This clonotype originated in a young man in good health. Some clones in this sample may be carry-over from other donors' samples. Sequenced sample: naive CD4+ T cells from PBMCs. Noted subset: CD45RA+ positively selected. This chain uses TRBV12-5 with TRBJ1-3; D remains ambiguous. The CDR3 sequence is CASGSLGGNTIYF. The CDR3 DNA is TGTGCTAGTGGTTCCCTGGGTGGAAACACCATATATTTT.